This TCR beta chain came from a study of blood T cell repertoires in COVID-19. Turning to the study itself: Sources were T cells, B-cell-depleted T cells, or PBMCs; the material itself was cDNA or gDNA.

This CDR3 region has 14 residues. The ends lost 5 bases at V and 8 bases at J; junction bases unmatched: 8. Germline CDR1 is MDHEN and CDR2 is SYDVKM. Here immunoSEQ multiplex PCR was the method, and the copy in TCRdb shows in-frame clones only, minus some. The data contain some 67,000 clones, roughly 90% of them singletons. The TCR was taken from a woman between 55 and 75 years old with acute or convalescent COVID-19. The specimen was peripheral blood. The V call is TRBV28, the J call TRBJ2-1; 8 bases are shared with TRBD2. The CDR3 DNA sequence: TGTGCCAGCAGTCCCCCCGGGAGGGGAGATGAGCAGTTCTTC. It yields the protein CASSPPGRGDEQFF.